Below are 9 T cell receptor beta chains sequenced from a single sample in a study of T-cell reconstitution after alpha-beta-depleted transplantation in children. Unique molecular identifiers were built into the TCRbeta library. TCRdb recomputed calls from the PCR reads with MiXCR, one row per CDR3 protein. The sample holds 100,000 or so distinct CDR3 sequences, approximately 5.4% seen once. The specimen was PBMCs, mostly from graft donor cells, collected 60 days after TCRalphabeta/CD19-depleted stem cell transplant. The receptors originated from a female patient aged 2-10 years who had a stem cell transplant for Fanconi anemia, so the T cells may come from the graft donor.

This clonotype was seen at least ten times. The chain is built from TRBV12-3 or TRBV12-4 and TRBJ2-3; the match to TRBD1 covers 8 bases. The CDR3 spans 20 residues. V trimming: 2 bases; J trimming: 2 bases; junction bases outside the gene matches: 18. Here the CDR3 reads CASSLRLTRTGGRYTDTQYF. The DNA for the CDR3 is TGTGCCAGCAGTTTACGGCTGACCCGCACAGGGGGGCGATACACAGATACGCAGTATTTT.

This clonotype was counted ten times or more. V gene TRBV5-1 combines with J gene TRBJ2-1; possibly TRBD2 for D (6 bases). V lost 2 bases and J 0 bases, leaving 12 bases between the germline ends. This CDR3 spans 16 amino acids. Per germline, CDR1 SGHRS and CDR2 YFSETQ. The CDR3, as DNA: TGCGCCAGCAGCTTATATGGGGGGAGCTCCTACAATGAGCAGTTCTTC. It codes for CASSLYGGSSYNEQFF.

This rearrangement joins TRBV15 to TRBJ1-2, with 8 bases fitting TRBD1. This CDR3 has 15 amino acids. Germline V gene data show CDR1 as LNHNV and CDR2 as YYDKDF (reference sequence). V was clipped by 6 bases and J by 0 bases; unmatched bases: 6. The CDR3 sequence is CATRVGQAANYGYTF. The CDR3 region has the DNA TGTGCCACCAGAGTGGGACAGGCAGCTAACTATGGCTACACCTTC.

The chain recombines TRBV20-1 with TRBJ2-7, with 11 nucleotides matching TRBD1. CDR1 and CDR2 from the germline V gene are DFQATT and SNEGSKA (reference sequence). The CDR3 spans 11 residues. CDR3 amino acids: CRGDRGDEQYF. The CDR3 DNA reads TGCAGGGGGGACAGGGGGGACGAGCAGTACTTC.

This clonotype was seen a handful of times. V and J are TRBV29-1 and TRBJ2-7; 8 nucleotides line up with TRBD1. CDR1 is SQVTM and CDR2 is ANQGSEA in the germline V gene. V trimming: 4 bases; J trimming: 2 bases; junction bases outside the gene matches: 4. This CDR3 is 13 amino acids long. CDR3 protein: CSVGRRGPYEQYF. In DNA form, the CDR3 reads TGCAGCGTTGGTCGCAGGGGGCCCTACGAGCAGTACTTC.

This clonotype was detected ten times or more. V usage is TRBV5-1 and J usage is TRBJ2-7, with 16 bases lining up with TRBD2. The CDR3 length is 16 residues. V lost 4 bases and J lost 2; bases outside the gene matches: 3. Per the germline V gene, CDR1 is SGHRS and CDR2 is YFSETQ. The CDR3 coding sequence is TGCGCCAGCAGCCCGGGGACTAGCGGGAGGGCCTACGAGCAGTACTTC. This gives the protein CASSPGTSGRAYEQYF. The variable domain in full, with the rest retrieved from reference TRBV5-1 and TRBJ2-7, is KAGVTQTPRYLIKTRGQQVTLSCSPISGHRSVSWYQQTPGQGLQFLFEYFSETQRNKGNFPGRFSGRQFSNSRSEMNVSTLELGDSALYLCASSPGTSGRAYEQYFGPGTRLTVT.

This clonotype was seen repeatedly, ten times or more. This chain's CDR3 is CASSFQGASTGELFF. The CDR3, as DNA: TGTGCCAGCAGCTTTCAGGGGGCTAGCACCGGGGAGCTGTTTTTT. The chain joins TRBV7-2 to TRBJ2-2; 8 nucleotides line up with TRBD1. The CDR3 has 15 residues. The germline CDR1 and CDR2 sequences are SGHTA and FQGNSA. The V gene end was trimmed by 3 bases and the J gene end by 4 bases; junction bases not matched to a gene: 4. Full variable domain (missing parts from reference TRBV7-2 and TRBJ2-2): GAGVSQSPSNKVTEKGKDVELRCDPISGHTALYWYRQSLGQGLEFLIYFQGNSAPDKSGLPSDRFSAERTGGSVSTLTIQRTQQEDSAVYLCASSFQGASTGELFFGEGSRLTVL.

This clonotype was counted many times. The genes are TRBV20-1 and TRBJ2-2; no reliable D call. The CDR3 contains 13 residues. In germline, CDR1 is DFQATT, CDR2 SNEGSKA (reference sequence). Trimming left V 5 bases short and J 1 base short, with 8 bases between. CDR3 region: CSAVDQNTGELFF. CDR3 coding DNA: TGCAGTGCTGTGGACCAGAACACCGGGGAGCTGTTTTTT.

This clonotype occurred many times. The chain joins TRBV12-3 or TRBV12-4 to TRBJ2-2; TRBD2 agrees at 7 bases. V lost 0 bases to trimming and J lost 3 bases; unmatched junction nucleotides: 1. The CDR3 has 15 amino acids. CDR3 residues: CASSLAGGHTGELFF. The CDR3 DNA follows: TGTGCCAGCAGTTTAGCGGGAGGGCACACCGGGGAGCTGTTTTTT.